A single sample is the source of the 14 T cell receptor beta chains below, sequenced in a study of blood T cell repertoires in COVID-19. Libraries were prepared by immunoSEQ multiplex PCR; TCRdb keeps only in-frame clonotypes and omits some of them. The sample carries 110,000 to 150,000 clones, 80% to 90% recorded once. The sequenced sample consisted of peripheral blood. These receptor sequences come from an elderly woman with acute or convalescent COVID-19.

V is TRBV5-5 and J is TRBJ1-2; weak D call: TRBD1 (6 bases). Trimming cost V 4 bases and J 1 base, with 11 bases left between them. Germline V gene lookup returns CDR1 SGHKS and CDR2 YYEKEE (reference sequence). The length of the CDR3 is 14 residues. CDR3 DNA sequence: TGTGCCAGCAGCCCCACAGGGTTTAACTATGGCTACACCTTC. Protein: CASSPTGFNYGYTF.

V usage is TRBV28 and J usage is TRBJ2-7; TRBD1 might be the D (6 bases). V was cut by 5 bases and J by 7 bases, with 15 bases left in between. The CDR3 is 13 amino acids. The V gene's germline CDR1 is MDHEN and CDR2 SYDVKM. The CDR3 loop is CASSLTTGFEQYF. As DNA, the CDR3 is TGTGCCAGCAGTCTTACGACAGGTTTTGAGCAGTACTTC.

The V call is TRBV4-3, the J call TRBJ1-2; D ambiguous. CDR3 length: 14 residues. V gave up 1 base and J gave up 8 bases, with 14 bases separating them. Germline assignment: CDR1 LGHNA and CDR2 YSLEER. This chain's CDR3 is CASSQGTSGLGYTF. For the CDR3, the DNA is TGCGCCAGCAGCCAAGGAACTTCAGGACTGGGCTACACCTTC.

As for this clone: One junction end disagrees with the germline gene, perhaps due to a read error. The J gene is TRBJ1-2, the V gene TRBV5-5; 9 positions match TRBD1. This CDR3 has 12 amino acids. Germline V gene data show CDR1 as SGHKS and CDR2 as YYEKEE (reference sequence). The CDR3 DNA reads TGTGCCAGCAGCTTAGGGACAGGGAGCAAAGTGTTC. Its translation: CASSLGTGSKVF.

This clone was picked up many times. V is TRBV5-1 and J is TRBJ2-2, with 8 bases aligning to TRBD2. Per germline, CDR1 SGHRS and CDR2 YFSETQ. With V trimmed by 2 bases and J by 5 bases, 8 bases remained unmatched. The CDR3 covers 16 residues. In DNA form, the CDR3 reads TGCGCCAGCAGCTTAACCGGACTAGCAAGTACCGGGGAGCTGTTTTTT. Protein product: CASSLTGLASTGELFF.

The chain is built from TRBV19 and TRBJ1-2; the D gene is possibly TRBD1 (6 bases). The CDR3 extends over 14 amino acids. V lost 6 bases to trimming and J lost 0 bases, with 11 bases between them. Germline V gene sequence: CDR1 LNHDA, CDR2 SQIVND (reference sequence). CDR3 DNA: TGTGCCAGTAGGACAGGTTTAGCTAACTATGGCTACACCTTC. Translating gives CASRTGLANYGYTF.

The chain recombines TRBV4-3 with TRBJ1-1; the D is unclear. This CDR3 spans 17 amino acids. CDR1 LGHNA and CDR2 YSLEER come from the germline V gene. V was trimmed by 1 base and J by 5 bases, leaving 20 bases between them. CDR3 loop: CASSQAPPPSSGTEAFF. Written as DNA, the CDR3 is TGCGCCAGCAGCCAAGCCCCTCCGCCTAGCTCCGGAACTGAAGCTTTCTTT.

This clone has a single count. Additional DNA sequences in this sample encode the identical CDR3. J is TRBJ1-2 and V is TRBV7-3; 7 bases are a match to TRBD1. V lost 5 bases and J lost 4; bases outside the gene matches: 4. CDR1 and CDR2 (germline): SGHTA, FQGTGA. CDR3 length: 13 residues. The DNA for the CDR3 is TGTGCCAGCAGCCCGGGACAGAGCTATGGCTACACCTTC. It yields the protein CASSPGQSYGYTF.

The chain carries TRBV3-1 (or the pseudogene TRBV3-2) and TRBJ1-3; D gene unclear. Germline CDR1 LGHDT, CDR2 YNNKEL (reference sequence). This CDR3 spans 14 amino acids. V lost 2 bases and J 7 bases, leaving 12 bases between the germline ends. Here the CDR3 DNA reads TGTGCCAGCAGCCAAACCCCTTCGAGGAACACCATATATTTT. Protein: CASSQTPSRNTIYF.

This clone was found once. The chain is built from TRBV7-8 and TRBJ1-3; 10 bases line up with TRBD1. The CDR3 is made up of 18 amino acids. Germline values: CDR1 SGHVS, CDR2 FQNEAQ. Losses at the gene ends were 0 bases for V and 4 bases for J; bases not matched to a gene: 9. This chain's CDR3 is CASSLAPGQGRRGNTIYF. The CDR3 DNA reads as TGTGCCAGCAGCTTAGCGCCGGGACAGGGGCGACGCGGAAACACCATATATTTT.

The rearrangement uses TRBV13 and TRBJ1-2, with D tentatively TRBD1 (6 bases). The CDR3 loop spans 19 amino acids. Germline V gene data show CDR1 as PRHDT and CDR2 as FYEKMQ (reference sequence). The V gene lost 1 base and the J gene lost 5 bases, with 26 bases spanning the gap. The DNA of the CDR3 is TGTGCCAGCAGCTTAGTTGACCGGGCTAGGGGGAGAGGGAAATATGGCTACACCTTC. Translated, it gives CASSLVDRARGRGKYGYTF.

This clone occurred a few times. This chain uses TRBV7-2 with TRBJ2-1; D is ambiguous. CDR3 length: 14 amino acids. Trimming shortened V by 3 bases and J by 3 bases, and 9 bases separated the two germline ends. In germline, CDR1 is SGHTA, CDR2 FQGNSA. This CDR3 reads CASSFTASYNEQFF. CDR3 nucleotide sequence: TGTGCCAGCAGCTTTACCGCCAGCTACAATGAGCAGTTCTTC.

The chain is built from TRBV30 and TRBJ1-5; no clear D. The CDR3 has 13 residues. V was shortened by 0 bases and J by 0 bases, with 3 bases between the two germline ends. Germline lookup yields CDR1 GTSNPN and CDR2 SVGIG (reference sequence). The CDR3 sequence: CAWSVGSNQPQHF. In DNA form, the CDR3 reads TGTGCCTGGAGTGTCGGTAGCAATCAGCCCCAGCATTTT.

The V gene is TRBV5-1, the J gene TRBJ1-2; no firm D call. In germline, CDR1 is SGHRS, CDR2 YFSETQ. The V end lost 0 bases, the J end lost 5 bases, and 11 bases lay between the germline ends. This CDR3 has 14 amino acids. CDR3 protein: CASSLGHASYGYTF. CDR3 in DNA: TGCGCCAGCAGCTTGGGACACGCTTCGTATGGCTACACCTTC.